A single sample is the source of the 18 T cell receptor beta chains below, sequenced in a study of blood T cell repertoires in COVID-19. The protocol was immunoSEQ multiplex PCR, while the TCRdb copy is restricted to in-frame clones and leaves out a portion. The sample carries 95,000 to 150,000 clones, 80% to 90% recorded once. The sequencing sample was made of peripheral blood. Receptor source: a man aged 40-49 years with acute or convalescent COVID-19.

This chain joins TRBV9 and TRBJ1-1; 10 positions match TRBD1. The CDR3 covers 12 residues. Looked up from germline, CDR1 is SGDLS and CDR2 is YYNGEE. V was pared by 4 bases and J by 10 bases, with 4 bases of the junction left unmatched. CDR3 DNA sequence: TGTGCCAGCAGCCCTGGGACAGGGGTAGCTTTCTTT. Amino acid sequence: CASSPGTGVAFF. Together with reference TRBV9 and TRBJ1-1, the CDR3 gives the full variable domain: DSGVTQTPKHLITATGQRVTLRCSPRSGDLSVYWYQQSLDQGLQFLIQYYNGEERAKGNILERFSAQQFPDLHSELNLSSLELGDSALYFCASSPGTGVAFFGQGTRLTVV.

This clone was picked up a small number of times. The V gene is TRBV4-1, the J gene TRBJ1-5; D gene unclear. V was shortened by 0 bases and J by 7 bases, with 7 bases between the two germline ends. Germline values: CDR1 MGHRA, CDR2 YSYEKL. The CDR3 sequence is 13 residues long. The CDR3 DNA follows: TGCGCCAGCAGCCAAGATGAGAGACAGCCCCAGCATTTT. This sequence encodes CASSQDERQPQHF.

The V and J genes are TRBV30 and TRBJ1-2; D is perhaps TRBD1 (5 bases). CDR1 and CDR2 from the germline V gene are GTSNPN and SVGIG (reference sequence). The V end was cut by 0 bases, the J end by 7 bases, with 12 bases between. The CDR3 contains 13 residues. The CDR3 sequence is CAWSVGGEGGYTF. DNA of the CDR3: TGTGCCTGGAGTGTAGGAGGGGAGGGTGGCTACACCTTC.

The chain recombines TRBV5-1 with TRBJ2-1, with 10 nucleotides matching TRBD2. With 4 bases clipped from V and 0 bases from J, the junction kept 1 base outside the gene matches. The CDR3 loop spans 15 amino acids. Germline V gene lookup returns CDR1 SGHRS and CDR2 YFSETQ. CDR3 loop: CASSLAGASYNEQFF. The CDR3, as DNA: TGCGCCAGCAGCCTAGCGGGAGCCTCCTACAATGAGCAGTTCTTC.

This clone came up a few times. This chain links TRBV5-4 with TRBJ1-2, with 10 bases aligning to TRBD1. The V segment lost 4 bases and the J segment 4 bases; nucleotides outside the gene matches: 10. The CDR3 contains 16 residues. Per germline, CDR1 SGHNT and CDR2 YYREEE (reference sequence). The CDR3 reads CASSAPGQGSFYGYTF. Here the CDR3 DNA reads TGTGCCAGCAGCGCCCCGGGACAGGGGTCTTTCTATGGCTACACCTTC. Together with reference TRBV5-4 and TRBJ1-2, the CDR3 gives the full variable domain: ETGVTQSPTHLIKTRGQQVTLRCSSQSGHNTVSWYQQALGQGPQFIFQYYREEENGRGNFPPRFSGLQFPNYSSELNVNALELDDSALYLCASSAPGQGSFYGYTFGSGTRLTVV.

This sequence joins TRBV9 and TRBJ1-2, with 7 nucleotides matching TRBD1. V lost 4 bases, J lost 0 bases, and 6 bases stayed unmatched. Germline CDR1 is SGDLS and CDR2 is YYNGEE. The CDR3 spans 15 residues. The DNA for the CDR3 is TGTGCCAGCAGCCCCAGGACAGGAGCTAACTATGGCTACACCTTC. Amino acid sequence: CASSPRTGANYGYTF.

This chain joins TRBV30 and TRBJ1-2; D not resolved. CDR3 length: 12 amino acids. The V gene lost 2 bases and the J gene lost 8 bases, with 12 bases spanning the gap. The V gene's germline CDR1 is GTSNPN and CDR2 SVGIG (reference sequence). CDR3 residues: CAWSLAGGGYTF. The CDR3 DNA is TGTGCCTGGAGTCTGGCGGGCGGAGGCTACACCTTC.

This chain connects TRBV1 to TRBJ2-4; the table calls TRBD2, which could not be checked here. TRBV1 is a known pseudogene. This CDR3 has 15 residues. The CDR3 loop is CSLQRGVEAKNIQYF. In DNA form, the CDR3 reads TGCAGCCTCCAGCGGGGGGTCGAAGCCAAAAACATTCAGTACTTC.

V gene TRBV24-1 combines with J gene TRBJ2-5; 8 positions match TRBD1. CDR1 and CDR2 from the germline V gene are KGHDR and SFDVKD. V was clipped by 4 bases and J by 5 bases; unmatched bases: 14. The CDR3 covers 17 residues. The CDR3 loop is CATSDPGQGPLIETQYF. The CDR3 DNA is TGTGCCACCAGTGACCCCGGACAGGGACCGCTTATTGAGACCCAGTACTTC.

The rearrangement uses TRBV3-1 (or the pseudogene TRBV3-2) and TRBJ2-3, with TRBD2 as a possible D gene (5 bases). Germline V gives CDR1 LGHDT, CDR2 YNNKEL (reference sequence). The V gene lost 1 base and the J gene lost 9 bases, with 8 bases spanning the gap. The CDR3 contains 12 residues. For the CDR3, the DNA is TGTGCCAGCAGCCAAGGGAGGTCAACGCAGTATTTT. Encoded protein: CASSQGRSTQYF.

The chain carries TRBV6-1 and TRBJ1-2; D possibly corresponds to TRBD1 (5 bases). Trimming stripped 2 bases from V and 6 bases from J, with 13 bases between. Germline V gives CDR1 MNHNS, CDR2 SASEGT. There are 14 residues in the CDR3. CDR3 region: CASSESWQGNGYTF. DNA for the CDR3: TGTGCCAGCAGTGAATCTTGGCAGGGAAATGGCTACACCTTC.

This rearrangement joins TRBV6-5 to TRBJ1-4; the match to TRBD1 covers 8 bases. After removal of 6 bases from V and 5 bases from J, the junction contained 8 bases not matched to a gene. The CDR3 is made up of 15 amino acids. Per germline, CDR1 MNHEY and CDR2 SVGAGI. CDR3 in DNA: TGTGCCAGCAGCCGAACAGGGGGTCTAAATGAAAAACTGTTTTTT. It codes for CASSRTGGLNEKLFF.

CDR3 coding DNA: TGTGCCAGCAGTTTCGGGGGAAATGAAGAAAAACTGTTTTTT. It is translated as CASSFGGNEEKLFF. This rearrangement joins TRBV28 to TRBJ1-4; maybe TRBD1 (5 bases). The germline V gene encodes CDR1 MDHEN and CDR2 SYDVKM. Trimming pared 3 bases from V and 8 bases from J, leaving 13 bases between. The CDR3 totals 14 residues.

This clone was detected a few times. The rearrangement links TRBV10-2 to TRBJ2-7; a weak D match, TRBD2 (6 bases). Germline V gene data show CDR1 as WSHSY and CDR2 as SAAADI. Trimming shortened V by 3 bases and J by 3 bases, and 12 bases separated the two germline ends. This CDR3 contains 14 residues. The CDR3 here is CASSDYGSVYEQYF. Written as DNA, the CDR3 is TGCGCCAGCAGTGATTACGGGAGCGTCTACGAGCAGTACTTC.

The J gene is TRBJ1-4, the V gene TRBV6-1; tentative D call: TRBD1 (6 bases). The V end lost 7 bases, the J end lost 2 bases, and 14 bases lay between the germline ends. The CDR3 loop spans 15 amino acids. Germline CDR1 and CDR2: MNHNS and SASEGT. The CDR3 DNA reads as TGTGCCAGCATTTTCAACAGGGAGACTAATGAAAAACTGTTTTTT. This encodes CASIFNRETNEKLFF.

The V and J genes are TRBV19 and TRBJ2-5, with TRBD1 matching over 8 bases. J was trimmed by 4 bases and V by 3 bases; bases with no gene match: 10. The CDR3 has 16 amino acids. The germline V gene encodes CDR1 LNHDA and CDR2 SQIVND (reference sequence). CDR3 nucleotides: TGTGCCAGTAGTATGGGGCAGGGGGCGAGGAGAGAGACCCAGTACTTC. Encoded protein: CASSMGQGARRETQYF. Supplemented by reference TRBV19 and TRBJ2-5, the full variable domain reads DGGITQSPKYLFRKEGQNVTLSCEQNLNHDAMYWYRQDPGQGLRLIYYSQIVNDFQKGDIAEGYSVSREKKESFPLTVTSAQKNPTAFYLCASSMGQGARRETQYFGPGTRLLVL.

The gene calls are TRBV4-3 and TRBJ1-6; 9 nucleotides line up with TRBD1. V was pared by 1 base and J by 8 bases, with 3 bases of the junction left unmatched. Germline CDR1 and CDR2: LGHNA and YSLEER. CDR3 size: 15 residues. CDR3 sequence: CASSQGGQGYSPLHF. DNA for the CDR3: TGCGCCAGCAGCCAAGGGGGACAGGGCTATTCACCCCTCCACTTT.

This chain uses TRBV19 with TRBJ1-1; 7 bases are a match to TRBD1. J gave up 4 bases and V 11 bases, and 10 bases lay outside the gene matches. The CDR3 is 13 amino acids. CDR1 is LNHDA and CDR2 is SQIVND in the germline V gene (reference sequence). CDR3 sequence: CAATGDLSTEAFF. The CDR3 bases are TGTGCCGCCACAGGGGATTTGAGCACTGAAGCTTTCTTT.